The present TCR beta chain was sequenced within a study of shared clonotypes between healthy human individuals. In the original analysis: Quality scores were absent from the junction-only immunoSEQ sequences, so filtering differed. The protocol was immunoSEQ multiplex PCR, while the TCRdb copy is restricted to in-frame clones and leaves out a portion. From that table come the V and J calls and clone size; the DNA was used to work out D and trimming. The table records a few million clones, approximately 93% of them present only once. Germline values: CDR1 SGHDN, CDR2 FVKESK. V was trimmed by 4 bases and J by 5 bases, leaving 10 bases between them. CDR3 length: 13 amino acids.

The sequence came from a man aged 18 to 29 in good health. Some clones in this sample may be carry-over from other donors' samples. Sequencing was carried out using naive CD4+ T cells from PBMCs. Specified subset: CD45RA+ positively selected. The chain is built from TRBV14 and TRBJ2-3; D remains ambiguous. This chain's CDR3 is CASSPRIQDTQYF. In nucleotides, the CDR3 is TGTGCCAGCAGCCCAAGGATTCAAGATACGCAGTATTTT.